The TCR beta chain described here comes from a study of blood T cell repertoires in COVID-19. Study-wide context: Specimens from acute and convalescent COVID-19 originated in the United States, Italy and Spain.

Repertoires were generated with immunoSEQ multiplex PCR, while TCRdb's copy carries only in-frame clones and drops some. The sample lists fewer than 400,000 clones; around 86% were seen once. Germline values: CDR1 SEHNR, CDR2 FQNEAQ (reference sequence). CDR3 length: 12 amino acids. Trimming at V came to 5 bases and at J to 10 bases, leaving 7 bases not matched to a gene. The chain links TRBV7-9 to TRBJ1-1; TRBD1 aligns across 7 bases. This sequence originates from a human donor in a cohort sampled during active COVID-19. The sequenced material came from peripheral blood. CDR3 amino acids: CASSEQQGPAFF. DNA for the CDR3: TGTGCCAGCAGCGAACAACAGGGGCCAGCTTTCTTT.